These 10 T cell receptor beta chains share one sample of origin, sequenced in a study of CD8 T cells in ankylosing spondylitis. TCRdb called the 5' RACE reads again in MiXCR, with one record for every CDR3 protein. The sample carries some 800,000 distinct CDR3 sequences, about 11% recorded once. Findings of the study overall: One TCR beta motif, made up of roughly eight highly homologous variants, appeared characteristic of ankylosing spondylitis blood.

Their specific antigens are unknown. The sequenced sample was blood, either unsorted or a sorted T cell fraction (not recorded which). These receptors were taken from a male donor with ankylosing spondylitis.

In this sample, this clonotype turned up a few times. The CDR3 coding sequence is TGTGCCAGCAGCTTTCATGGAAACACTGAAGCTTTCTTT. It encodes CASSFHGNTEAFF. The gene calls are TRBV7-2 and TRBJ1-1; the D is unclear. The germline V and J ends were trimmed by 3 bases and 2 bases, with 7 bases remaining between them. Germline CDR1 SGHTA, CDR2 FQGNSA. The CDR3 is 13 amino acids.

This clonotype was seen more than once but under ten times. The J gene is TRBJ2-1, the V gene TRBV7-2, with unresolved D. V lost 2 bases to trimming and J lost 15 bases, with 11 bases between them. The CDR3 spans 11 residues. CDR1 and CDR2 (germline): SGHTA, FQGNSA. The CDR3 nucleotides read TGTGCCAGCAGCTTAATGGGTTATCGGTTCTTC. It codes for CASSLMGYRFF.

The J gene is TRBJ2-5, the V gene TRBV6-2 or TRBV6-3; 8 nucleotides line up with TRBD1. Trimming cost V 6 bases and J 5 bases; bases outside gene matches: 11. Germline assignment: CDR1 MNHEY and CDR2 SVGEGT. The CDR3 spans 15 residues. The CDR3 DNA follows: TGTGCCAGCAGATCCTGGACAGGGAGCAGGGAGACCCAGTACTTC. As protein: CASRSWTGSRETQYF.

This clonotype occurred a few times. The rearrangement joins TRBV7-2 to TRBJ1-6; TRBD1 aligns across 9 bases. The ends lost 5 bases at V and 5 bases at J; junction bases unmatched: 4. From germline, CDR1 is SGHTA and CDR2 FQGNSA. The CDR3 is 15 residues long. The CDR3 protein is CASSIRTGDNSPLHF. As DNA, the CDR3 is TGTGCCAGCAGCATTCGGACAGGGGATAATTCACCCCTCCACTTT.

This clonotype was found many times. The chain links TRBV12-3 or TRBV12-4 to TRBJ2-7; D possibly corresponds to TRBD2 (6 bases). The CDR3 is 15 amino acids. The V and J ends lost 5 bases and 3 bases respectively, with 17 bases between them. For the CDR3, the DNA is TGTGCCAGCAGTCGGGAGAGAGGTGCGAGCTACGAGCAGTACTTC. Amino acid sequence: CASSRERGASYEQYF.

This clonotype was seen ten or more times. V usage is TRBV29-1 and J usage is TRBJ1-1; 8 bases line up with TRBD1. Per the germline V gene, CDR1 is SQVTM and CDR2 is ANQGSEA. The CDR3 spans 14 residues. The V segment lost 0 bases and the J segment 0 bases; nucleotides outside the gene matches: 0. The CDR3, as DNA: TGCAGCGTTGAAGAGGACAGGGTGAACACTGAAGCTTTCTTT. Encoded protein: CSVEEDRVNTEAFF.

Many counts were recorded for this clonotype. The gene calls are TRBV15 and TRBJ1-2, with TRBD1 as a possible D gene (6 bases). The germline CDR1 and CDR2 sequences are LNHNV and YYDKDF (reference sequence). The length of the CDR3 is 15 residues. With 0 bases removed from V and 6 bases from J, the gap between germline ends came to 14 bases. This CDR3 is CATSRDRTGSDGYTF. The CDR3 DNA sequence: TGTGCCACCAGCAGAGATAGAACAGGGTCCGATGGCTACACCTTC.

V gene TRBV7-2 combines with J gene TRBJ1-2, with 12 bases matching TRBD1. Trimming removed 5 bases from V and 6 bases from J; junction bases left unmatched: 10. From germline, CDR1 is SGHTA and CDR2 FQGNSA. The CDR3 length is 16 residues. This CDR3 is CASSTPPGQGAHGYTF. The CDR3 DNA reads TGTGCCAGCAGCACTCCACCGGGACAGGGGGCGCATGGCTACACCTTC.

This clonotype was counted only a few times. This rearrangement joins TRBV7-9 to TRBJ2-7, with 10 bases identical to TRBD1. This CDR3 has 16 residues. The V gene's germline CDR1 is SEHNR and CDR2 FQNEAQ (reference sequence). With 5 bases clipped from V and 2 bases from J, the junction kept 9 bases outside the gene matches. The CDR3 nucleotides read TGTGCCAGCAGCCCCAGAAGACAGGGGGCTCCCTACGAGCAGTACTTC. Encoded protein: CASSPRRQGAPYEQYF.

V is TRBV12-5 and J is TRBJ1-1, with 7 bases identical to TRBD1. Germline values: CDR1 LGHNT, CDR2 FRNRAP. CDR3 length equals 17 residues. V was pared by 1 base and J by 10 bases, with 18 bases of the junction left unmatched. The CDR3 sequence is CASGLGSLGQGVRRAFF. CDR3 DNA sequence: TGTGCTAGTGGTTTGGGATCTCTGGGGCAGGGGGTGAGGAGAGCTTTCTTT.